This passage covers 9 T cell receptor beta chains from one sample sequenced in a study of T cells after yellow fever vaccination. TCRdb re-analysed the 5' RACE reads in MiXCR, keeping a single row per CDR3 protein. Here the sample spans over 20,000 distinct CDR3 sequences, 5.5% being singletons. Here the sequenced sample was PBMCs, either bulk or a sorted T-cell subset (CD4+, CD8+, memory, or dextramer-sorted; not recorded which), taken 15 days after the yellow fever booster vaccination. These receptors all come from a man under 40 who received the YFV17D yellow fever vaccine.

This clonotype was counted at least ten times. V usage is TRBV29-1 and J usage is TRBJ2-1; the match to TRBD1 covers 10 bases. CDR1 SQVTM and CDR2 ANQGSEA come from the germline V gene. This CDR3 contains 14 residues. With V trimmed by 7 bases and J by 6 bases, 9 bases remained unmatched. CDR3 DNA sequence: TGCAGCGCCGCAGGGGACAGGGGAACCAATGAGCAGTTCTTC. It yields the protein CSAAGDRGTNEQFF.

This clonotype was counted at least ten times. CDR3 in DNA: TGCAGCATCTCGAGGGGATTGGGGGGGGAGACCCAGTACTTC. The encoded protein is CSISRGLGGETQYF. The chain uses TRBV29-1 and TRBJ2-5, with 7 bases identical to TRBD2. Germline lookup yields CDR1 SQVTM and CDR2 ANQGSEA. The V segment lost 8 bases and the J segment 5 bases; nucleotides outside the gene matches: 14. The CDR3 consists of 14 residues.

This clonotype was seen at least ten times. The chain has TRBV5-6 and TRBJ2-1; D not resolved. V gave up 3 bases and J gave up 3 bases, with 10 bases separating them. The CDR3 has 14 residues. Germline CDR1 and CDR2: SGHDT and YYEEEE. CDR3: CASSSKGLYNEQFF. The CDR3 DNA reads as TGTGCCAGCAGCTCTAAAGGGCTCTACAATGAGCAGTTCTTC.

This clonotype was counted between two and nine times. The genes are TRBV19 and TRBJ1-4; tentative D call: TRBD1 (5 bases). CDR1 is LNHDA, CDR2 SQIVND, per germline (reference sequence). The CDR3 has 13 amino acids. V lost 10 bases and J 10 bases, leaving 19 bases between the germline ends. For the CDR3, the DNA is TGTGCCACCACGATGAATGGGCAGGGAAAACTGTTTTTT. Encoded protein: CATTMNGQGKLFF.

This clonotype has at least ten counts. The gene calls are TRBV7-3 and TRBJ2-1, with 12 bases lining up with TRBD2. This CDR3 is 18 amino acids long. The trim removed 8 bases at V and 10 bases at J, leaving 21 bases unmatched. Per the germline V gene, CDR1 is SGHTA and CDR2 is FQGTGA. CDR3 amino acids: CASALVGPGLAGNNEQFF. CDR3 DNA: TGTGCCAGCGCCTTAGTGGGGCCGGGACTAGCGGGTAATAACGAGCAGTTCTTC. The variable domain in full, completed from reference TRBV7-3 and TRBJ2-1, reads GAGVSQTPSNKVTEKGKYVELRCDPISGHTALYWYRQSLGQGPEFLIYFQGTGAADDSGLPNDRFFAVRPEGSVSTLKIQRTERGDSAVYLCASALVGPGLAGNNEQFFGPGTRLTVL.

At least ten counts were recorded for this clonotype. V is TRBV4-2 and J is TRBJ1-2; unclear D gene. Per the germline V gene, CDR1 is LGHNA and CDR2 is YNFKEQ. The CDR3 runs 15 residues. V gave up 5 bases and J gave up 8 bases, with 21 bases separating them. The CDR3 region is CASSSTREGGHGYTF. DNA of the CDR3: TGTGCCAGCAGCTCGACAAGAGAGGGAGGTCACGGCTACACCTTC.

This clonotype was detected many times. The gene calls are TRBV7-2 and TRBJ2-7; 10 positions agree with TRBD1. V shed 5 bases and J 6 bases; nucleotides not matched to a gene: 10. Germline V CDR1 and CDR2: SGHTA, FQGNSA. The CDR3 runs to 15 residues. Written as DNA, the CDR3 is TGTGCCAGCAGCCCGATTGGACAGGGGGTGCGCGAGCAGTACTTC. Translating gives CASSPIGQGVREQYF.

At least ten counts were recorded for this clonotype. The chain couples TRBV30 to TRBJ2-7; D remains unclear. CDR3 length equals 11 residues. Trimming left V 3 bases short and J 4 bases short, with 7 bases between. Germline assignment: CDR1 GTSNPN and CDR2 SVGIG (reference sequence). CDR3 DNA sequence: TGTGCCTGGAGCGGACGGTACGAGCAGTACTTC. It translates to CAWSGRYEQYF. Full variable domain (rest looked up from reference TRBV30 and TRBJ2-7): SQTIHQWPATLVQPVGSPLSLECTVEGTSNPNLYWYRQAAGRGLQLLFYSVGIGQISSEVPQNLSASRPQDRQFILSSKKLLLSDSGFYLCAWSGRYEQYFGPGTRLTVT.

This clonotype was detected many times. This rearrangement joins TRBV5-6 to TRBJ2-5, with D unclear. The CDR3 is 11 amino acids. Trimming removed 4 bases at V and 1 base at J, with 2 bases between. Per the germline V gene, CDR1 is SGHDT and CDR2 is YYEEEE. The CDR3 region is CASSLQETQYF. The CDR3 region has the DNA TGTGCCAGCAGCCTCCAAGAGACCCAGTACTTC.